These 2 T cell receptor beta chains were sequenced from one sample in a study of blood T cells in healthy people across ages. Together with a sample-barcoded 5' primer, a J-beta primer mix was included in a second PCR lasting roughly 6 to 12 cycles. TCRdb reprocessed the 5' RACE reads via MiXCR and lists one record per CDR3 protein. In the table there are 630,000 or so distinct CDR3 sequences, about 28% of which are singletons. Sequencing was performed on blood. These receptors were collected from a woman aged 80 or over in good health.

This rearrangement joins TRBV9 to TRBJ1-1; the D is unclear. The CDR3 is 14 residues long. Per germline, CDR1 SGDLS and CDR2 YYNGEE. Trimming pared 0 bases from V and 3 bases from J, leaving 9 bases between. The CDR3 spells CASSVEGSYTEAFF. DNA of the CDR3: TGTGCCAGCAGCGTAGAGGGAAGTTACACTGAAGCTTTCTTT.

This clonotype was counted ten times or more. The rearrangement uses TRBV7-7 and TRBJ2-5; possible D gene TRBD1, 7 bases. Germline V gene data show CDR1 as SSHAT and CDR2 as FNYEAQ (reference sequence). This CDR3 spans 16 amino acids. The V gene lost 5 bases and the J gene lost 0 bases, with 16 bases spanning the gap. CDR3 in amino acids: CASSPGRDSNQETQYF. The CDR3 DNA sequence: TGTGCCAGCAGCCCAGGGCGGGACAGCAACCAAGAGACCCAGTACTTC.